The present T cell receptor beta chain was sequenced within a study of beta chain features in type 1 diabetes. Study outcomes and limitations: Cells with high TCR expression could be over-represented when cDNA is sequenced. In every one of the four CD4+ subsets, TCRB CDR3s were moderately but significantly shorter in Type 1 diabetes patients.

Sequencing targeted expressed TCRB transcripts, as all isolated RNA had been reverse transcribed. Generated by immunoSEQ multiplex PCR, the TCRdb table keeps only in-frame clones and is missing some. The sample carries about 700,000 clones, around 15% recorded once. The V gene's germline CDR1 is MDHEN and CDR2 SYDVKM. The J segment lost 5 bases and the V segment lost 5 bases, leaving 4 bases of the junction unmatched. This CDR3 is built from 15 residues. This clone showed up just a few times. Its matching antigen is unknown. This clonotype originated in a man aged 18-30 years with type 1 diabetes. Sequencing input: naive CD4+ T cells from blood. This chain links TRBV28 with TRBJ2-2; 11 bases map to TRBD1. The CDR3 region is CASSSRDRGTGELFF. The DNA for the CDR3 is TGTGCCAGCAGTAGCCGGGACAGGGGGACCGGGGAGCTGTTTTTT.